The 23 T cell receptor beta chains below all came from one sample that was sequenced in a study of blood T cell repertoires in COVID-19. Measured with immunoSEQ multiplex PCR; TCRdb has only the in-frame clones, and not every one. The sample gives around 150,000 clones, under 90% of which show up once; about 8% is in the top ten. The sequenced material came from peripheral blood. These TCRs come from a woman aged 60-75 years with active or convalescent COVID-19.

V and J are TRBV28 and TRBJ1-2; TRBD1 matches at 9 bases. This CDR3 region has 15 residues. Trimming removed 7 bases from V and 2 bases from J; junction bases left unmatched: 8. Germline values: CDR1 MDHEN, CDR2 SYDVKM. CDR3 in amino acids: CASITGTGINYGYTF. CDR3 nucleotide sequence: TGTGCCAGCATCACCGGGACAGGGATCAACTATGGCTACACCTTC.

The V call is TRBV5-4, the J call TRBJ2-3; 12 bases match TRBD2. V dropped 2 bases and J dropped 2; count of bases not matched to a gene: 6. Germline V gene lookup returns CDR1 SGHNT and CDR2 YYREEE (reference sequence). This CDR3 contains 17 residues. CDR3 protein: CASSLGLAGPPTDTQYF. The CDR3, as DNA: TGTGCCAGCAGCTTAGGACTAGCGGGGCCCCCCACAGATACGCAGTATTTT.

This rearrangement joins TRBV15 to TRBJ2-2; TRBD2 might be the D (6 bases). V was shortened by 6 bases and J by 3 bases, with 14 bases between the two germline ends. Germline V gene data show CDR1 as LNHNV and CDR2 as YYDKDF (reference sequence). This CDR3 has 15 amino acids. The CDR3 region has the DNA TGTGCCACCAGACCTTGGGGGGTAGACACCGGGGAGCTGTTTTTT. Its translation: CATRPWGVDTGELFF.

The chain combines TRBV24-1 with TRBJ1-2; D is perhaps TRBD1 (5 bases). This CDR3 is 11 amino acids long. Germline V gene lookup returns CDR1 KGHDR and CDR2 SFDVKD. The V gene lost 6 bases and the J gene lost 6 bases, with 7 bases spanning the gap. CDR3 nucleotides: TGTGCCACCAGTCGGGGGAATGGCTACACCTTC. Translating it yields CATSRGNGYTF.

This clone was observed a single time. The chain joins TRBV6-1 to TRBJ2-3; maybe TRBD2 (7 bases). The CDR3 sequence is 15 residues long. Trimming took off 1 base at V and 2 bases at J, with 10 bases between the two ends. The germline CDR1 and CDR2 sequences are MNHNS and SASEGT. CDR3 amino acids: CASSEGEGDTDTQYF. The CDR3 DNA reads TGTGCCAGCAGTGAAGGGGAGGGGGACACAGATACGCAGTATTTT.

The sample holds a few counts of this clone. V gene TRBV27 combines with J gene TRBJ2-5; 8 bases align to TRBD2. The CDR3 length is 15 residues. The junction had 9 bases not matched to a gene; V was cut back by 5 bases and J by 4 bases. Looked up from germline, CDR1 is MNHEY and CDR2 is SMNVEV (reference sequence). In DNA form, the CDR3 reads TGTGCCAGCAGTCTCGCCGGGACTAGTGGAGAGACCCAGTACTTC. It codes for CASSLAGTSGETQYF.

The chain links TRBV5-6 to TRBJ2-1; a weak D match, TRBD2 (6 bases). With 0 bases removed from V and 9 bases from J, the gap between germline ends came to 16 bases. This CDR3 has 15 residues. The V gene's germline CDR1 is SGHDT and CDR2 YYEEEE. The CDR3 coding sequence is TGTGCCAGCAGCTTGGGTCTCAGGGCGGGACGTGAGCAGTTCTTC. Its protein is CASSLGLRAGREQFF.

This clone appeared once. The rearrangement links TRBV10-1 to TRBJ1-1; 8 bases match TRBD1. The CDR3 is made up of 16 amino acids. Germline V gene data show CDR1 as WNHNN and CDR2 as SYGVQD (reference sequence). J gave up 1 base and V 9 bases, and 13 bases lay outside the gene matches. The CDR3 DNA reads TGCGCCAGACCCTCTAGTTGGGACAGGTCGAACACTGAAGCTTTCTTT. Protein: CARPSSWDRSNTEAFF.

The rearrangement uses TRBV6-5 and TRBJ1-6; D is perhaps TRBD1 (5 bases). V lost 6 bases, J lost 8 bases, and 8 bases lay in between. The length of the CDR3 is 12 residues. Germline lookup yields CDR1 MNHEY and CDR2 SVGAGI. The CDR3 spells CASRVGDSPLHF. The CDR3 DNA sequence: TGTGCCAGCAGGGTAGGGGATTCACCCCTCCACTTT.

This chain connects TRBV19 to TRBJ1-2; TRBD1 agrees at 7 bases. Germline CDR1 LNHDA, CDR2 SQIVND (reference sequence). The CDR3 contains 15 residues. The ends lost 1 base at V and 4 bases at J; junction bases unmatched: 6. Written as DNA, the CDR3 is TGTGCCAGTAGTATAGGGGACAGACTGTTCTATGGCTACACCTTC. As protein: CASSIGDRLFYGYTF.

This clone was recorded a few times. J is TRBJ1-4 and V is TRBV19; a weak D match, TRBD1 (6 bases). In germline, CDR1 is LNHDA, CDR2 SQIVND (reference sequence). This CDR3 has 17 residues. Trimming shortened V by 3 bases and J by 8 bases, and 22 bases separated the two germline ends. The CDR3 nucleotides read TGTGCCAGTAGTATCTTCCAACAGGGAAAGAGGAAGGAAAAACTGTTTTTT. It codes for CASSIFQQGKRKEKLFF. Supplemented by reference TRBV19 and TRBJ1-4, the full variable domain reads DGGITQSPKYLFRKEGQNVTLSCEQNLNHDAMYWYRQDPGQGLRLIYYSQIVNDFQKGDIAEGYSVSREKKESFPLTVTSAQKNPTAFYLCASSIFQQGKRKEKLFFGSGTQLSVL.

DNA of the CDR3: TGTGCCAGCAGCTTAGTGGGACACGATACCTACGAGCAGTACTTC. It specifies CASSLVGHDTYEQYF. J is TRBJ2-7 and V is TRBV7-2, with D possibly matching TRBD1 (6 bases). V was shortened by 1 base and J by 2 bases, with 12 bases between the two germline ends. In germline, CDR1 is SGHTA, CDR2 FQGNSA. The CDR3 totals 15 residues.

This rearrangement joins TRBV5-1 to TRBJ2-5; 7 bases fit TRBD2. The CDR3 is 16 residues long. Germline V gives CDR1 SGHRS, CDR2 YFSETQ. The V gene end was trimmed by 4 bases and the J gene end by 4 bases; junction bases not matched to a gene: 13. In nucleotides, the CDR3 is TGCGCCAGCAGCCCGGCGGGGACTACCCTTGGAGAGACCCAGTACTTC. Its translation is CASSPAGTTLGETQYF.

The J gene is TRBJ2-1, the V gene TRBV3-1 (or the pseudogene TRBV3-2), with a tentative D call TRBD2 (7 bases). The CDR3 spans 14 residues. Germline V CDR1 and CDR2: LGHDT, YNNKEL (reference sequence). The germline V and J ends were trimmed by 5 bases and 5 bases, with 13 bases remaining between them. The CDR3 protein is CASSTGGTNNEQFF. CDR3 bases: TGTGCCAGCAGCACCGGGGGGACAAACAATGAGCAGTTCTTC.

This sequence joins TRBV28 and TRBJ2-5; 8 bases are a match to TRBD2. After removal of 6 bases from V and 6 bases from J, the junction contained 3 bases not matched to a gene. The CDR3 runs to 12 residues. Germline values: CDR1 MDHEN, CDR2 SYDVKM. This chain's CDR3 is CASRERGQTQYF. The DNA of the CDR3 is TGTGCCAGCAGGGAGCGGGGGCAGACCCAGTACTTC. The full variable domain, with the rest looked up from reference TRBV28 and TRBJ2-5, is DVKVTQSSRYLVKRTGEKVFLECVQDMDHENMFWYRQDPGLGLRLIYFSYDVKMKEKGDIPEGYSVSREKKERFSLILESASTNQTSMYLCASRERGQTQYFGPGTRLLVL.

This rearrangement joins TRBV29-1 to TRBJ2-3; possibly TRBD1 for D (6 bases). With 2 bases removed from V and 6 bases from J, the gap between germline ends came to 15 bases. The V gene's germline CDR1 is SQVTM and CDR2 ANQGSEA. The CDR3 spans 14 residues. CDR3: CSVEYDRPRDTQYF. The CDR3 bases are TGCAGCGTTGAATATGACAGGCCAAGGGATACGCAGTATTTT.

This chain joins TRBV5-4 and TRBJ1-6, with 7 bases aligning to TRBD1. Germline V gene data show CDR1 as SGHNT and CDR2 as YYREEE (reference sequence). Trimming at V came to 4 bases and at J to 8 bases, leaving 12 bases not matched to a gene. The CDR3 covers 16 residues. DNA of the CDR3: TGTGCCAGCAGCCGGGGGGGACAGAGGTCGTATTCACCCCTCCACTTT. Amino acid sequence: CASSRGGQRSYSPLHF. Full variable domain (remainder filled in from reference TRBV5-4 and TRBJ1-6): ETGVTQSPTHLIKTRGQQVTLRCSSQSGHNTVSWYQQALGQGPQFIFQYYREEENGRGNFPPRFSGLQFPNYSSELNVNALELDDSALYLCASSRGGQRSYSPLHFGNGTRLTVT.

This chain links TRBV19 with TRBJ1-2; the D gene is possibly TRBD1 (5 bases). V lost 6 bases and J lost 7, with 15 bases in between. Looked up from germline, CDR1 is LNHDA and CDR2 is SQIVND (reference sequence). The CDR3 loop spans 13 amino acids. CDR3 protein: CASSPGRGAGYTF. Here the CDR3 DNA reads TGTGCCAGTAGCCCGGGACGCGGGGCTGGCTACACCTTC.

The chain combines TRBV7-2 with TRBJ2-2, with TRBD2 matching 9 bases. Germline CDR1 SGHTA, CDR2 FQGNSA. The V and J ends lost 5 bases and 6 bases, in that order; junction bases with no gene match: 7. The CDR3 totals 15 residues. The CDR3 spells CASSPGGLAAGELFF. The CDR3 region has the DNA TGTGCCAGCAGCCCAGGGGGACTAGCTGCCGGGGAGCTGTTTTTT.

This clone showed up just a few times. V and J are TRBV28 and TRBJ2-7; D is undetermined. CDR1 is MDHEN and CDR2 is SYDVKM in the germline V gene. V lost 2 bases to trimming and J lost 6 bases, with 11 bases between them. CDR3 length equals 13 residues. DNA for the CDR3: TGTGCCAGCAGTTTAGGTCTGACGGGCGAGCAGTACTTC. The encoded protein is CASSLGLTGEQYF.

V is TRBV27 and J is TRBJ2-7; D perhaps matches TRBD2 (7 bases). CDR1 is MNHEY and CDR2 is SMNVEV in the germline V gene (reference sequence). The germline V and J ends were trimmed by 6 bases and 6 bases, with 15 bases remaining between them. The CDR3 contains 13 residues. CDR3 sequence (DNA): TGTGCCAGCAGCTCCCCCGGGGGGCTCGAGCAGTACTTC. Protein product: CASSSPGGLEQYF.

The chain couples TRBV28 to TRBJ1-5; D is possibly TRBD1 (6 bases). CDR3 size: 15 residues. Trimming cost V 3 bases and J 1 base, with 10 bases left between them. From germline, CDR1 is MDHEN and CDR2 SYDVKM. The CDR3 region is CASSFSGGSNQPQHF. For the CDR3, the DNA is TGTGCCAGCAGTTTTTCGGGGGGCAGCAATCAGCCCCAGCATTTT.

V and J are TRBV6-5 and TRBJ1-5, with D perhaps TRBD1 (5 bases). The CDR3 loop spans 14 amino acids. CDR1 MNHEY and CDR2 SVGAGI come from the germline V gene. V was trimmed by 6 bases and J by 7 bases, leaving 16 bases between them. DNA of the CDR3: TGTGCCAGCAGCGATTCGGGGGGTGGACAGCCCCAGCATTTT. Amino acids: CASSDSGGGQPQHF.